This T cell receptor (beta chain) was documented in a study of T cell responses to AZD1222 COVID-19 vaccine. Study-level points and caveats: Just a handful of AZD1222 recipients were seropositive at baseline.

CDR1 and CDR2 (germline): SGHNT, YYREEE (reference sequence). This CDR3 has 15 residues. Trimming removed 0 bases at V and 0 bases at J, with 9 bases between. As regards this clone: Its antigen is unknown.

The repertoire was sequenced with immunoSEQ multiplex PCR; TCRdb's copy has only in-frame clones and lacks some. Here the sample spans some 150,000 clones, over 75% being singletons. The sequencing here drew on peripheral blood, taken 28 days after the second dose of the MenACWY control vaccine. V usage is TRBV5-4 and J usage is TRBJ1-1, with TRBD1 as a possible D gene (5 bases). This TCR was recovered from an adult who received the MenACWY meningococcal vaccine as a control. CDR3 in amino acids: CASSLAEGLNTEAFF. In nucleotides, the CDR3 is TGTGCCAGCAGCTTGGCCGAGGGGTTGAACACTGAAGCTTTCTTT.